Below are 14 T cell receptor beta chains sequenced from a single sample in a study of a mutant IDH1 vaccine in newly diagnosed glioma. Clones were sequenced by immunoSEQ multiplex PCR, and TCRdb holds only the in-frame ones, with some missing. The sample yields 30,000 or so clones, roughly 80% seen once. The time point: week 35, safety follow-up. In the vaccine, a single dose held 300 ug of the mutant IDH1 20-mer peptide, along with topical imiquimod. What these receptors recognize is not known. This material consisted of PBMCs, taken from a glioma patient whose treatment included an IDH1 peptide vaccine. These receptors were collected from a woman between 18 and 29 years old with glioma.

The CDR3 is CASSPGTDPGGTDTQYF. As DNA, the CDR3 is TGTGCCAGCAGCCCTGGGACCGATCCCGGGGGGACAGATACGCAGTATTTT. This rearrangement joins TRBV7-2 to TRBJ2-3, with TRBD2 matching 7 bases. The CDR3 loop spans 17 amino acids. V lost 5 bases to trimming and J lost 3 bases; unmatched junction nucleotides: 14. CDR1 and CDR2 (germline): SGHTA, FQGNSA.

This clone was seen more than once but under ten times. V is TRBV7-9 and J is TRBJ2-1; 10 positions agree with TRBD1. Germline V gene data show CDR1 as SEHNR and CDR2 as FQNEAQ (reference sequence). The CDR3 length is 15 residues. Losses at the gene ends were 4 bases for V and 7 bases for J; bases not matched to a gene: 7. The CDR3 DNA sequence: TGTGCCAGCAGCTCCGAGAGGGACAGGGGAAATGAGCAGTTCTTC. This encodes CASSSERDRGNEQFF.

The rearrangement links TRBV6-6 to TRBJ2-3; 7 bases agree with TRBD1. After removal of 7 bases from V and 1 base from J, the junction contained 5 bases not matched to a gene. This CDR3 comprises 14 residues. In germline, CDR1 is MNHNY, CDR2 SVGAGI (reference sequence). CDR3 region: CASKITGGTDTQYF. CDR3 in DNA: TGTGCCAGCAAGATAACAGGGGGCACAGATACGCAGTATTTT.

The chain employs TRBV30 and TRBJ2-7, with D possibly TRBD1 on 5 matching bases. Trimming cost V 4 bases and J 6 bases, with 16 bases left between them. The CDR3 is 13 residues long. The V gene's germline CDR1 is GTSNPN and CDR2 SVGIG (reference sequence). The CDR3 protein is CAWKARVGLEQYF. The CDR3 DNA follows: TGTGCCTGGAAAGCGAGAGTGGGGCTCGAGCAGTACTTC.

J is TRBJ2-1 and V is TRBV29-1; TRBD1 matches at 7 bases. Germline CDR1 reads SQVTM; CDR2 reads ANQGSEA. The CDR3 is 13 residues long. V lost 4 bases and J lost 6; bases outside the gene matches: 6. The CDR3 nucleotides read TGCAGCGTTGCAAGGGACAGATTCAATGAGCAGTTCTTC. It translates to CSVARDRFNEQFF.

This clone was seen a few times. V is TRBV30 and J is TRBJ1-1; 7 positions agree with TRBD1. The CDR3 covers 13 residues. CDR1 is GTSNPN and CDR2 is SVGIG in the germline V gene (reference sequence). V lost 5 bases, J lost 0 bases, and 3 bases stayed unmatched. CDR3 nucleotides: TGTGCCTGGTCCCAGGGGGTGAACACTGAAGCTTTCTTT. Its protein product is CAWSQGVNTEAFF.

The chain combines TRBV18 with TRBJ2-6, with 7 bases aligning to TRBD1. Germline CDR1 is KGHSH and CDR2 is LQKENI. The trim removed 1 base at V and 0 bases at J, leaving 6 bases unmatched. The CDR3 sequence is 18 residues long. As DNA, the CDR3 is TGTGCCAGCTCACCACGAGGACAGGCGAGCTCTGGGGCCAACGTCCTGACTTTC. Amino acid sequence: CASSPRGQASSGANVLTF.

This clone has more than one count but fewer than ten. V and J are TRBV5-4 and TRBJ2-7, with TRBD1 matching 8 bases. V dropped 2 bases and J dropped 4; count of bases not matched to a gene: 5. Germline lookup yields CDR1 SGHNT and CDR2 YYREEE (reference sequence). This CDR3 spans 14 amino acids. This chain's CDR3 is CASSFAGGRYEQYF. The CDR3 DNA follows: TGTGCCAGCAGCTTTGCAGGGGGCAGGTACGAGCAGTACTTC.

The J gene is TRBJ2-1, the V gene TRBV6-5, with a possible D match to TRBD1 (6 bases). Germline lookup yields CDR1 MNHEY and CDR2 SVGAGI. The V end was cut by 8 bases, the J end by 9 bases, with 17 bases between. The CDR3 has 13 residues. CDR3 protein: CASGGQGGGEQFF. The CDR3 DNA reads TGTGCCAGCGGGGGCCAGGGCGGCGGTGAGCAGTTCTTC.

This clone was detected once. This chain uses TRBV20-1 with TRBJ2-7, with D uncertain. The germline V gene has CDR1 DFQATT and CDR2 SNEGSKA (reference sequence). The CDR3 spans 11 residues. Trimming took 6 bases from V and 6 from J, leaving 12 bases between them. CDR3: CSAPLVAEQYF. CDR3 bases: TGCAGTGCCCCCTTGGTCGCCGAGCAGTACTTC.

The CDR3 is CASSLRGQETQYF. In nucleotides, the CDR3 is TGTGCCAGCAGCTTACGGGGGCAAGAGACCCAGTACTTC. The genes are TRBV7-3 and TRBJ2-5; D perhaps matches TRBD2 (6 bases). The CDR3 runs 13 residues. Germline CDR1 and CDR2: SGHTA and FQGTGA. Between the trimmed V and J ends, which lost 2 bases and 2 bases, there was a span of 6 bases.

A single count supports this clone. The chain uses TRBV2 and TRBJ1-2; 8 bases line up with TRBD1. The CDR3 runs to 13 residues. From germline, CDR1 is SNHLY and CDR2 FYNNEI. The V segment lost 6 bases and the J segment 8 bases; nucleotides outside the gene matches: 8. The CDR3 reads CASRWGTGEGYTF. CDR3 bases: TGTGCCAGCAGATGGGGGACAGGAGAGGGCTACACCTTC. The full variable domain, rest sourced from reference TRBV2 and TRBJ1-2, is EPEVTQTPSHQVTQMGQEVILRCVPISNHLYFYWYRQILGQKVEFLVSFYNNEISEKSEIFDDQFSVERPDGSNFTLKIRSTKLEDSAMYFCASRWGTGEGYTFGSGTRLTVV.

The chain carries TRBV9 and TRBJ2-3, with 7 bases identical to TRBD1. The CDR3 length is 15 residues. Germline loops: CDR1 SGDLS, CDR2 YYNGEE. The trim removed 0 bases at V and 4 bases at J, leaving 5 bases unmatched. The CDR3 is CASSVGQGLADTQYF. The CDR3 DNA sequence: TGTGCCAGCAGCGTAGGACAGGGTTTGGCAGATACGCAGTATTTT. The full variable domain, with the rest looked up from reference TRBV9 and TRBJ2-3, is DSGVTQTPKHLITATGQRVTLRCSPRSGDLSVYWYQQSLDQGLQFLIQYYNGEERAKGNILERFSAQQFPDLHSELNLSSLELGDSALYFCASSVGQGLADTQYFGPGTRLTVL.

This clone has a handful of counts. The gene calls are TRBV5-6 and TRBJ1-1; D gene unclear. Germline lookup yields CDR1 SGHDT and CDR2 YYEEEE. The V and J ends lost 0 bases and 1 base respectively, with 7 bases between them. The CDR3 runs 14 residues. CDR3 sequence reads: CASSLGSGNTEAFF. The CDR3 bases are TGTGCCAGCAGCTTGGGTTCAGGGAACACTGAAGCTTTCTTT.